The rows below give T cell receptor beta chains drawn from one sample of a study of a mutant IDH1 vaccine in newly diagnosed glioma. These receptors lack a known antigen. Sequenced by immunoSEQ multiplex PCR; TCRdb stores in-frame clones only, minus some. The top ten clones hold 3.8% of a sample with about 62,000 clones, over 80% of them seen once. The sequenced sample was PBMCs, obtained from a glioma patient whose treatment included an IDH1 peptide vaccine. These receptors all stem from a man aged 30 to 45 with glioma. Each CDR3 is given with its conserved first and last residue. D genes are given only for firm matches. Rows may omit the clone size; those that give it use once, few, many or a size class.

j_gene	d_gene	v_gene	abundance	CDR3aa	CDR3nt
TRBJ2-1	.	TRBV18	.	CASSPQGLPNEQFF	TGTGCCAGCTCACCACAGGGTCTGCCCAATGAGCAGTTCTTC
TRBJ2-4	TRBD2	TRBV7-9	few	CASSLVWEGKNIQYF	TGTGCCAGCAGCTTAGTTTGGGAGGGGAAAAACATTCAGTACTTC
TRBJ1-5	.	TRBV10-2	.	CASSEIGRVQNQPQHF	TGCGCCAGCAGTGAAATTGGCAGGGTCCAGAATCAGCCCCAGCATTTT
TRBJ1-5	.	TRBV10-2	few	CASSADSGKHF	TGCGCCAGCAGTGCGGACAGCGGTAAGCATTTT
TRBJ2-5	TRBD2	TRBV15	.	CATSGASGGEETQYF	TGTGCCACCTCCGGGGCTAGCGGGGGGGAAGAGACCCAGTACTTC
TRBJ2-5	TRBD2	TRBV5-4	.	CASSLGGTSSVWAQYF	TGTGCCAGCAGCTTGGGGGGGACTAGTTCTGTGTGGGCCCAGTACTTC
TRBJ2-7	.	TRBV30	.	CAWSVSYYEQYF	TGTGCCTGGAGTGTAAGTTACTACGAGCAGTACTTC
TRBJ1-4	.	TRBV6-6	.	CASSGLLNEKLFF	TGTGCCAGCTCGGGGCTGTTAAATGAAAAACTGTTTTTT
TRBJ1-6	.	TRBV9	.	CASSLGNRVNSPLHF	TGTGCCAGCAGCTTAGGGAACCGGGTCAATTCACCCCTCCACTTT
TRBJ1-2	TRBD1	TRBV18	.	CASSRPGQGDYGYTF	TGTGCCAGCTCACGTCCGGGACAGGGAGACTATGGCTACACCTTC
TRBJ2-6	.	TRBV6-5	.	CASSQLSSGANVLTF	TGTGCCAGCAGTCAGTTAAGCTCTGGGGCCAACGTCCTGACTTTC
TRBJ2-2	.	TRBV2	.	CAGCQVIGELFF	TGTGCCGGATGCCAAGTTATCGGGGAGCTGTTTTTT
TRBJ1-2	.	TRBV5-1	.	CASTSGQGLYGYTF	TGCGCCAGCACCTCCGGGCAGGGCCTCTATGGCTACACCTTC
TRBJ1-5	.	TRBV5-1	.	CASSGGQGQPQHF	TGCGCCAGCAGCGGGGGGCAGGGTCAGCCCCAGCATTTT
TRBJ2-7	TRBD2	TRBV5-1	.	CASNGASGGSPKQYF	TGCGCCAGCAATGGAGCTAGCGGGGGGTCGCCGAAGCAGTACTTC
TRBJ2-3	TRBD1	TRBV9	.	CASSAPGGQGRRGTQYF	TGTGCCAGCAGCGCGCCTGGGGGACAGGGCAGGAGGGGTACGCAGTATTTT
TRBJ1-1	TRBD1	TRBV25-1	few	CASSEYGTGLPEAFF	TGTGCCAGCAGCGAATACGGGACAGGGCTGCCCGAAGCTTTCTTT
TRBJ1-1	.	TRBV6-5	.	CASSSNGNTEAFF	TGTGCCAGCAGTTCCAATGGGAACACTGAAGCTTTCTTT
TRBJ2-5	TRBD2	TRBV20-1	.	CSAAGGETQYF	TGCAGTGCGGCGGGAGGGGAGACCCAGTACTTC
TRBJ2-1	TRBD1	TRBV5-1	.	CASTRSGGVSYNEQFF	TGCGCCAGCACCCGTTCAGGGGGCGTCTCCTACAATGAGCAGTTCTTC
TRBJ2-2	TRBD2	TRBV5-1	.	CASSLEGTSIGELFF	TGCGCCAGCAGCTTGGAGGGGACTAGCATCGGGGAGCTGTTTTTT
TRBJ2-7	TRBD1	TRBV2	.	CAGSRDRVYEQYF	TGTGCCGGGTCCCGGGACAGGGTCTACGAGCAGTACTTC
TRBJ1-5	.	TRBV10-2	few	CASSQTTNQPQHF	TGCGCCAGCAGTCAGACTACCAATCAGCCCCAGCATTTT
TRBJ1-5	.	TRBV5-5	.	CASSLGPNWYQPQHF	TGTGCCAGCAGCTTGGGGCCAAATTGGTATCAGCCCCAGCATTTT
TRBJ2-5	TRBD1	TRBV27	once	CASSGQGLETQYF	TGTGCCAGCAGCGGACAGGGTCTAGAGACCCAGTACTTC
TRBJ1-1	TRBD1	TRBV27	.	CASSNLPGQGRNTEAFF	TGTGCCAGCAGTAACCTCCCGGGACAGGGAAGGAACACTGAAGCTTTCTTT
TRBJ2-1	TRBD1	TRBV5-1	.	CASSWGTGLSGYNEQFF	TGCGCCAGCAGCTGGGGGACAGGATTATCGGGCTACAATGAGCAGTTCTTC
TRBJ1-1	.	TRBV29-1	.	CSVARYTEAFF	TGCAGCGTTGCAAGGTACACTGAAGCTTTCTTT
TRBJ1-3	.	TRBV7-8	once	CASSLSRGDTIYF	TGTGCCAGCAGCTTAAGCAGGGGAGACACCATATATTTT
TRBJ1-2	.	TRBV19	.	CASSIEEDYGYTF	TGTGCCAGTAGTATAGAAGAAGATTATGGCTACACCTTC
TRBJ1-6	.	TRBV5-5	.	CASALGRSSYNSPLHF	TGTGCCAGCGCGCTTGGCCGCAGCTCCTATAATTCACCCCTCCACTTT
TRBJ1-2	TRBD1	TRBV5-6	.	CASSPRTGYGHGYTF	TGTGCCAGCAGCCCGCGGACAGGGTACGGCCATGGCTACACCTTC
TRBJ1-4	.	TRBV6-6	once	CASSYSGNEKLFF	TGTGCCAGCAGTTACAGTGGGAATGAAAAACTGTTTTTT
TRBJ1-2	.	TRBV6-1	.	CASRVYRAYTF	TGTGCCAGCAGAGTCTACAGGGCCTACACCTTC
TRBJ2-6	TRBD1	TRBV11-2	.	CASSFTGQVISGANVLTF	TGTGCCAGCAGCTTTACGGGACAGGTGATCTCTGGGGCCAACGTCCTGACTTTC
TRBJ2-7	.	TRBV6-4	.	CASSEGQAGAHEQYF	TGTGCCAGCAGTGAGGGCCAAGCCGGGGCCCACGAGCAGTACTTC
TRBJ2-1	.	TRBV5-6	.	CASSYGTPYNEQFF	TGTGCCAGCAGCTACGGAACACCTTACAATGAGCAGTTCTTC
TRBJ2-2	.	TRBV19	.	CASSIAGAPGTGELFF	TGTGCCAGTAGTATAGCGGGGGCCCCTGGGACCGGGGAGCTGTTTTTT
TRBJ1-1	.	TRBV19	.	CASSVQENTEAFF	TGTGCCAGTAGTGTACAGGAGAACACTGAAGCTTTCTTT
TRBJ2-4	TRBD1	TRBV5-6	.	CASSSTGTGGNIQYF	TGTGCCAGCAGCTCCACCGGGACAGGGGGCAACATTCAGTACTTC
TRBJ1-5	.	TRBV7-9	.	CASSPRSNQPQHF	TGTGCCAGCAGTCCGAGGAGCAATCAGCCCCAGCATTTT
TRBJ2-3	TRBD1	TRBV29-1	.	CSVGYRGTDTQYF	TGCAGCGTTGGCTACAGGGGTACAGATACGCAGTATTTT
TRBJ1-1	.	TRBV5-1	.	CASSLAEGDQGNTEAFF	TGCGCCAGCAGCTTGGCCGAGGGGGATCAGGGAAACACTGAAGCTTTCTTT
TRBJ1-5	.	TRBV4-2	.	CASSQGGQPQHF	TGTGCCAGCAGCCAAGGGGGACAGCCCCAGCATTTT
TRBJ1-6	.	TRBV27	.	CASSLTVSYNSPLHF	TGTGCCAGCAGTCTGACAGTGTCCTATAATTCACCCCTCCACTTT
TRBJ1-4	.	TRBV5-6	.	CASSLKGANEKLFF	TGTGCCAGCAGCTTGAAGGGGGCTAATGAAAAACTGTTTTTT
TRBJ1-3	TRBD1	TRBV2	once	CASSRNQPGQGTTIYF	TGTGCCAGCAGTCGAAATCAACCGGGACAGGGGACGACCATATATTTT
TRBJ2-3	.	TRBV27	.	CASSLLVRPSTDTQYF	TGTGCCAGCAGTTTATTGGTCAGACCTAGCACAGATACGCAGTATTTT
TRBJ2-3	TRBD2	TRBV7-2	.	CASSSHGLAGVGTDTQYF	TGTGCCAGCAGCTCTCATGGGCTAGCGGGGGTTGGCACAGATACGCAGTATTTT
TRBJ1-1	.	TRBV19	few	CASRRGRANMNTEAFF	TGTGCCAGTAGGCGGGGCAGGGCCAACATGAACACTGAAGCTTTCTTT
TRBJ1-4	.	TRBV6-1	.	CASSEHGGTNEKLFF	TGTGCCAGCAGTGAACATGGGGGGACTAATGAAAAACTGTTTTTT
TRBJ2-7	.	TRBV5-6	.	CASSLVAGHSYEQYF	TGTGCCAGCAGCTTGGTGGCGGGGCACTCCTACGAGCAGTACTTC
TRBJ2-6	TRBD1	TRBV11-2	few	CASSGLGTALHSGANVLTF	TGTGCCAGCAGCGGATTAGGGACAGCATTACACTCTGGGGCCAACGTCCTGACTTTC